This TCR beta chain comes out of a study of control samples from healthy donors and cancer patients (dated by TCRdb to 2018 to 2021). Including the terminal cysteine and phenylalanine, the CDR3 comprises 15 residues. The sequence is cut down to CDR3 DNA, 45 bases in frame from base 1. Trimming at the junction amounts to 0 bases on V and 1 base on J, and the germline ends lie 9 bases apart. In the germline V gene, CDR1 corresponds to MNHNS and CDR2 to SASEGT. Receptor libraries were prepared by the immunoSEQ multiplex PCR assay. In TCRdb, the immuneACCESS table is reduced to in-frame sequences with V and J assigned. These tables do not hold every clone; where another copy was compared, an unresolved V gene accounts for under half, and the others remain unexplained. Across this sample there are roughly 94,000 clones, with 70% to 85% seen only once. Clones ranked in the top ten supply around 35% of the sample.

About this clone: The clone's antigen remains unknown. There are no base qualities to consult, and no much larger clone falls within one base.

The sample comprised PBMCs. This sequence uses TRBV6-1 and TRBJ1-1, with no confidently assigned D gene. The clonotype was recovered from a man in his 70s with lung cancer. The CDR3 region has the sequence CASSEALGKNTEAFF. The DNA is TGTGCCAGCAGTGAAGCTTTGGGGAAGAACACTGAAGCTTTCTTT.